These 26 T cell receptor beta chains share one sample of origin, sequenced in a study of beta chain features in type 1 diabetes (dated by TCRdb to 2016 to 2018). The library was made by the immunoSEQ multiplex PCR assay. The entire amount of isolated RNA was reverse transcribed using the High Capacity cDNA Reverse Transcription Kit, so the sequenced TCRB transcripts were expressed ones. TCRdb stores this immuneACCESS table with in-frame sequences only. Part of the clones is absent; in the studies checked, under half of the shortfall reflects unresolved V genes, and no reason is known for the rest. This sample comprises approximately 330,000 clones, approximately 9.9% of them detected only once. The top ten hold about 0.015% of the sample. The sample taken for sequencing was naive CD4+ T cells from blood. Sample cell subset or site, as interpreted from the label and publication: true naive CD4+ T cells. These receptors all stem from a woman younger than 45 in good health.

The chain's CDR3 is CAWNRGGGYEQYF. In DNA, the CDR3 is TGTGCCTGGAACAGGGGCGGCGGCTACGAGCAGTACTTC. This rearrangement joins TRBV30 to TRBJ2-7; 7 nucleotides agree with TRBD1. V was clipped by 4 bases and J by 3 bases; unmatched bases: 6. The germline CDR1 and CDR2 sequences are GTSNPN and SVGIG (reference sequence). The CDR3 sequence is 13 residues long.

V gene TRBV19 combines with J gene TRBJ1-5; the D is unclear. V was clipped by 2 bases and J by 7 bases, with 9 bases between them. CDR3 length: 13 amino acids. Germline CDR1 is LNHDA and CDR2 is SQIVND (reference sequence). The CDR3 region has the DNA TGTGCCAGTAGTATAACACCCCTCCAGCCCCAGCATTTT. As protein: CASSITPLQPQHF. Full variable domain (remainder filled in from reference TRBV19 and TRBJ1-5): DGGITQSPKYLFRKEGQNVTLSCEQNLNHDAMYWYRQDPGQGLRLIYYSQIVNDFQKGDIAEGYSVSREKKESFPLTVTSAQKNPTAFYLCASSITPLQPQHFGDGTRLSIL.

The V call is TRBV14, the J call TRBJ2-1, with 9 bases lining up with TRBD2. Germline lookup yields CDR1 SGHDN and CDR2 FVKESK. This CDR3 has 16 residues. The ends lost 4 bases at V and 0 bases at J; junction bases unmatched: 4. CDR3 region: CASSPLAGVSYNEQFF. In DNA, the CDR3 is TGTGCCAGCAGCCCTTTAGCGGGAGTCTCCTACAATGAGCAGTTCTTC.

This clone was recorded a few times. The chain couples TRBV7-7 to TRBJ2-6; TRBD2 might be the D (6 bases). Germline V lookup: CDR1 SSHAT, CDR2 FNYEAQ (reference sequence). CDR3 length equals 12 residues. The CDR3 here is CASGRGANVLTF. CDR3 nucleotides: TGTGCTAGCGGCAGGGGGGCCAACGTCCTGACTTTC.

A few counts support this clone. The chain links TRBV5-4 to TRBJ2-1; 10 bases map to TRBD2. There are 16 residues in the CDR3. J was trimmed by 2 bases and V by 1 base; bases with no gene match: 3. CDR1 is SGHNT, CDR2 YYREEE, per germline (reference sequence). CDR3 DNA sequence: TGTGCCAGCAGCTTGACTAGCGGGATTACCTACAATGAGCAGTTCTTC. This codes for CASSLTSGITYNEQFF.

This clone was seen only a few times. Other DNA sequences in the same sample also yield this CDR3. The rearrangement links TRBV18 to TRBJ2-7, with TRBD2 matching 11 bases. V lost 3 bases, J lost 3 bases, and 4 bases stayed unmatched. The CDR3 length is 15 residues. Germline V gene lookup returns CDR1 KGHSH and CDR2 LQKENI. CDR3 coding DNA: TGTGCCAGCTCACCGGGGCTAGCGGGAGGCTACGAGCAGTACTTC. Translating it yields CASSPGLAGGYEQYF.

Only a few counts were recorded for this clone. The V and J genes are TRBV6-5 and TRBJ2-7; a possible D gene is TRBD1 (5 bases). Germline-derived CDR1 and CDR2 are MNHEY and SVGAGI. The ends were cut back, 8 bases at V and 2 bases at J, with 16 bases in the middle. This CDR3 contains 14 residues. CDR3 residues: CASRPGQGTYEQYF. For the CDR3, the DNA is TGTGCCAGCCGTCCTGGACAAGGTACCTACGAGCAGTACTTC.

The V gene is TRBV30, the J gene TRBJ1-5; D ambiguous. The ends were cut back, 2 bases at V and 7 bases at J, with 12 bases in the middle. The germline CDR1 and CDR2 sequences are GTSNPN and SVGIG (reference sequence). There are 13 residues in the CDR3. CDR3 nucleotides: TGTGCCTGGAGTAGTGGGGAGTACCAGCCCCAGCATTTT. It yields the protein CAWSSGEYQPQHF. The variable domain in full, completed from reference TRBV30 and TRBJ1-5, reads SQTIHQWPATLVQPVGSPLSLECTVEGTSNPNLYWYRQAAGRGLQLLFYSVGIGQISSEVPQNLSASRPQDRQFILSSKKLLLSDSGFYLCAWSSGEYQPQHFGDGTRLSIL.

The rearrangement joins TRBV9 to TRBJ1-1, with D tentatively TRBD1 (6 bases). V lost 5 bases to trimming and J lost 3 bases, with 14 bases between them. The CDR3 runs to 14 residues. Germline V gene lookup returns CDR1 SGDLS and CDR2 YYNGEE. DNA of the CDR3: TGTGCCAGCAGTGAACAGGGAATTGACACTGAAGCTTTCTTT. Amino acid sequence: CASSEQGIDTEAFF.

This clone was seen a handful of times. The rearrangement links TRBV9 to TRBJ2-5, with 7 bases that match TRBD2. Trimming cost V 0 bases and J 4 bases; bases outside gene matches: 9. CDR3 length equals 16 residues. Germline values: CDR1 SGDLS, CDR2 YYNGEE. This CDR3 is CASSVAGAGLAETQYF. The CDR3 coding sequence is TGTGCCAGCAGCGTAGCGGGAGCGGGATTAGCAGAGACCCAGTACTTC.

This clone was detected only a few times. The V call is TRBV18, the J call TRBJ2-7; a possible D gene is TRBD1 (8 bases). With 6 bases removed from V and 4 bases from J, the gap between germline ends came to 19 bases. This CDR3 is built from 15 residues. The germline CDR1 and CDR2 sequences are KGHSH and LQKENI. The CDR3 here is CASSPGGQDAYEQYF. CDR3 DNA sequence: TGTGCCAGCTCCCCGGGGGGACAGGACGCATACGAGCAGTACTTC.

This clone was recorded a few times. This chain links TRBV28 with TRBJ2-1; the match to TRBD2 covers 8 bases. CDR1 is MDHEN and CDR2 is SYDVKM in the germline V gene. The CDR3 is made up of 14 amino acids. The V gene end was trimmed by 7 bases and the J gene end by 5 bases; junction bases not matched to a gene: 7. In DNA, the CDR3 is TGTGCCAGCATCATCGGGGGGGCCCACAATGAGCAGTTCTTC. This sequence encodes CASIIGGAHNEQFF.

This clone was counted between two and nine times. The rearrangement uses TRBV7-3 and TRBJ2-7; 7 bases line up with TRBD2. From germline, CDR1 is SGHTA and CDR2 FQGTGA. V lost 5 bases and J lost 4; bases outside the gene matches: 5. This CDR3 comprises 13 residues. The CDR3 spells CASSLGEGYEQYF. The CDR3 DNA reads TGTGCCAGCAGCCTAGGGGAGGGTTACGAGCAGTACTTC.

Only a few counts were recorded for this clone. The chain links TRBV5-6 to TRBJ1-1, with 10 nucleotides matching TRBD1. This CDR3 region has 17 residues. CDR1 SGHDT and CDR2 YYEEEE come from the germline V gene. J was trimmed by 5 bases and V by 6 bases; bases with no gene match: 16. The CDR3 DNA reads TGTGCCAGCACCAACGTAAGAGACAGGGGGCGTGGGACTGAAGCTTTCTTT. Its protein is CASTNVRDRGRGTEAFF.

V and J are TRBV5-1 and TRBJ1-5; 7 positions match TRBD1. V dropped 0 bases and J dropped 4; count of bases not matched to a gene: 4. Germline assignment: CDR1 SGHRS and CDR2 YFSETQ. The CDR3 has 15 residues. CDR3 region: CASSLVDRSNQPQHF. CDR3 bases: TGCGCCAGCAGCTTGGTGGACAGGAGTAATCAGCCCCAGCATTTT.

The chain recombines TRBV4-1 with TRBJ2-5, with D uncertain. This CDR3 has 14 residues. Germline V lookup: CDR1 MGHRA, CDR2 YSYEKL. Trimming took off 0 bases at V and 2 bases at J, with 7 bases between the two ends. CDR3 in DNA: TGCGCCAGCAGCCAAGATGACTTACAAGAGACCCAGTACTTC. Residues: CASSQDDLQETQYF.

In its sample, this clone was seen a few times. The genes are TRBV5-1 and TRBJ2-3, with TRBD2 identical over 11 bases. CDR1 SGHRS and CDR2 YFSETQ come from the germline V gene. CDR3 length: 16 amino acids. Losses at the gene ends were 4 bases for V and 0 bases for J; bases not matched to a gene: 4. In DNA form, the CDR3 reads TGCGCCAGCAGCCGGGGACTAGCGGCTAGCACAGATACGCAGTATTTT. This encodes CASSRGLAASTDTQYF.

This clone occurred a few times. The rearrangement links TRBV29-1 to TRBJ2-7; no reliable D call. V was clipped by 5 bases and J by 2 bases, with 13 bases between them. Germline CDR1 reads SQVTM; CDR2 reads ANQGSEA. This CDR3 region has 13 residues. In DNA form, the CDR3 reads TGCAGCGTTTTCCAACAGACCCCCTACGAGCAGTACTTC. As protein: CSVFQQTPYEQYF.

This clone showed up just a few times. V gene TRBV5-1 combines with J gene TRBJ2-2; the match to TRBD2 covers 7 bases. Germline V CDR1 and CDR2: SGHRS, YFSETQ. The CDR3 is 20 amino acids. V lost 0 bases to trimming and J lost 5 bases; unmatched junction nucleotides: 19. The CDR3 DNA reads TGCGCCAGCAGCTTGGAGCCCCTTGGGGGGGGAGGCCGGCAGACCGGGGAGCTGTTTTTT. This sequence encodes CASSLEPLGGGGRQTGELFF.

The chain combines TRBV27 with TRBJ1-2; a possible D gene is TRBD1 (6 bases). Germline V CDR1 and CDR2: MNHEY, SMNVEV (reference sequence). There are 15 residues in the CDR3. Between the trimmed V and J ends, which lost 9 bases and 3 bases, there was a span of 20 bases. The CDR3 reads CASVGGRGNDYGYTF. CDR3 DNA sequence: TGTGCCAGTGTTGGGGGGCGGGGGAACGACTATGGCTACACCTTC.

V gene TRBV28 combines with J gene TRBJ2-5; D uncertain. The CDR3 length is 14 residues. Germline V gene data show CDR1 as MDHEN and CDR2 as SYDVKM. V dropped 6 bases and J dropped 3 bases, with 14 bases sitting between them. In DNA, the CDR3 is TGTGCCAGCAGCTCCCCCTGGCAGGAAGAGACCCAGTACTTC. Protein product: CASSSPWQEETQYF.

This clone was counted between two and nine times. This chain links TRBV9 with TRBJ2-1; 7 nucleotides line up with TRBD2. This CDR3 region has 18 residues. The V gene's germline CDR1 is SGDLS and CDR2 YYNGEE. Germline trimming cut 0 bases from V and 0 bases from J; bases unmatched to any gene: 9. CDR3 DNA: TGTGCCAGCAGCGTAGCAGGCGGGAGAACAAGCTCCTACAATGAGCAGTTCTTC. Its protein product is CASSVAGGRTSSYNEQFF.

This clone was recorded a few times. The gene calls are TRBV28 and TRBJ1-1; unclear D gene. Germline V gene sequence: CDR1 MDHEN, CDR2 SYDVKM. There are 14 residues in the CDR3. The V and J ends lost 3 bases and 0 bases respectively, with 8 bases between them. CDR3 sequence reads: CASSLPTLNTEAFF. The CDR3 DNA reads TGTGCCAGCAGTTTGCCGACATTGAACACTGAAGCTTTCTTT.

This chain uses TRBV21-1 with TRBJ2-1; the D segment call TRBD1 is taken from the table without a DNA check. TRBV21-1 counts as a pseudogene. The CDR3 runs 13 residues. CDR3: CASSSSWGSEQFF. The CDR3 DNA is TGTGCCAGCAGCAGTTCGTGGGGCAGCGAGCAGTTCTTC.

The chain recombines TRBV19 with TRBJ1-2, with 10 bases matching TRBD1. The CDR3 loop spans 17 amino acids. The germline V gene has CDR1 LNHDA and CDR2 SQIVND (reference sequence). After removal of 5 bases from V and 2 bases from J, the junction contained 11 bases not matched to a gene. The CDR3 DNA sequence: TGTGCCAGTAGTCTACCACCGGGGACAGGGGAGAACTATGGCTACACCTTC. Translation: CASSLPPGTGENYGYTF.

V is TRBV29-1 and J is TRBJ2-5, with TRBD1 matching over 10 bases. The J call may be incorrect, as the DNA end agrees better with TRBJ2-7. The CDR3 loop spans 13 amino acids. CDR1 SQVTM and CDR2 ANQGSEA come from the germline V gene. CDR3 in DNA: TGCAGCGTGGGACAGGGGCGATCCTACGAGCAGTACTTC. Amino acids: CSVGQGRSYEQYF.